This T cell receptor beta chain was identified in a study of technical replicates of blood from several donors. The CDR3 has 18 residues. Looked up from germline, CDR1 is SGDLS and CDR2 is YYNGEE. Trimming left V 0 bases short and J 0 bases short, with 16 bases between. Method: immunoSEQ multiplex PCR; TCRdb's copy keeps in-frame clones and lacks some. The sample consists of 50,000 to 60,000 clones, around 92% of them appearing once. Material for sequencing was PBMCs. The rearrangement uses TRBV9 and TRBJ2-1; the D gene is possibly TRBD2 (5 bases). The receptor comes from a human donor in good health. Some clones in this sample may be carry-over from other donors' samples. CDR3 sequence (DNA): TGTGCCAGCAGCGTAGGGTTCGGTCGGGGAATCTCCTACAATGAGCAGTTCTTC. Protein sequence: CASSVGFGRGISYNEQFF.